The next 32 T cell receptor beta chains were all read from a single sample in a study of cytotoxic CD8 clonotypes in ibrutinib-treated CLL. Clones were read by immunoSEQ multiplex PCR, and TCRdb kept only the in-frame ones, dropping some. The repertoire holds around 70,000 clones, with around four fifths as singletons. This specimen consisted of PBMCs, obtained after 24 months of ibrutinib treatment. The receptor set was obtained from a human donor with chronic lymphocytic leukemia.

This clone has only one observation. The V and J genes are TRBV2 and TRBJ2-1, with TRBD1 as a possible D gene (6 bases). The CDR3 length is 16 residues. The V end was cut by 3 bases, the J end by 3 bases, with 15 bases between. Per the germline V gene, CDR1 is SNHLY and CDR2 is FYNNEI. The CDR3 region is CASSEGASLLYNEQFF. For the CDR3, the DNA is TGTGCCAGCAGTGAGGGGGCTAGCCTCCTCTACAATGAGCAGTTCTTC.

The genes are TRBV9 and TRBJ2-3; weak D call: TRBD1 (6 bases). The germline CDR1 and CDR2 sequences are SGDLS and YYNGEE. The CDR3 loop spans 16 amino acids. Trimming stripped 0 bases from V and 4 bases from J, with 15 bases between. The CDR3 bases are TGTGCCAGCAGCGTAGAGGGACATACCCGCCCAGATACGCAGTATTTT. Translation gives CASSVEGHTRPDTQYF.

The sample holds one count of this clone. The chain recombines TRBV5-5 with TRBJ2-1, with a tentative D call TRBD2 (5 bases). The CDR3 is made up of 16 amino acids. CDR1 and CDR2 (germline): SGHKS, YYEKEE (reference sequence). Between the trimmed V and J ends, which lost 4 bases and 3 bases, there was a span of 17 bases. CDR3 protein: CASSELSLGLYNEQFF. The CDR3 DNA reads as TGTGCCAGCAGCGAACTGTCTCTAGGACTCTACAATGAGCAGTTCTTC. Full variable domain (missing parts from reference TRBV5-5 and TRBJ2-1): DAGVTQSPTHLIKTRGQQVTLRCSPISGHKSVSWYQQVLGQGPQFIFQYYEKEERGRGNFPDRFSARQFPNYSSELNVNALLLGDSALYLCASSELSLGLYNEQFFGPGTRLTVL.

The rearrangement joins TRBV5-1 to TRBJ1-2; 9 bases are shared with TRBD1. The germline V gene has CDR1 SGHRS and CDR2 YFSETQ. V was pared by 4 bases and J by 6 bases, with 4 bases of the junction left unmatched. The CDR3 sequence is 13 residues long. The CDR3 bases are TGCGCCAGCAGCCTGGGACAGGGCAATGGCTACACCTTC. It codes for CASSLGQGNGYTF.

The V call is TRBV5-6, the J call TRBJ1-3, with 8 bases matching TRBD1. V lost 4 bases, J lost 3 bases, and 12 bases stayed unmatched. This CDR3 spans 17 amino acids. Germline CDR1 is SGHDT and CDR2 is YYEEEE. This CDR3 is CASSETPDRGVGNTIYF. CDR3 in DNA: TGTGCCAGCAGCGAGACCCCAGACAGGGGAGTTGGAAACACCATATATTTT.

The V gene is TRBV9, the J gene TRBJ2-5; TRBD2 is a possible D gene (6 bases). CDR3 size: 15 residues. V lost 4 bases and J lost 4, with 17 bases in between. The germline gives CDR1 SGDLS, CDR2 YYNGEE. CDR3 DNA sequence: TGTGCCAGCAGCCAAGGTAGTGTGGAGGGAGAGACCCAGTACTTC. Protein: CASSQGSVEGETQYF.

This chain joins TRBV7-9 and TRBJ2-5; D uncertain. CDR1 and CDR2 from the germline V gene are SEHNR and FQNEAQ (reference sequence). Between the trimmed V and J ends, which lost 0 bases and 5 bases, there was a span of 4 bases. The CDR3 runs to 12 residues. DNA of the CDR3: TGTGCCAGCAGCTTAGCGGTGGAGACCCAGTACTTC. Amino acids: CASSLAVETQYF.

The table lists this clone with a few counts. The chain recombines TRBV10-1 with TRBJ2-1; no firm D call. V lost 5 bases to trimming and J lost 9 bases, with 14 bases between them. The CDR3 spans 13 residues. Germline V gene sequence: CDR1 WNHNN, CDR2 SYGVQD (reference sequence). The CDR3 bases are TGCGCCAGCAGTTCCGAGATTTTGGGTGAGCAGTTCTTC. Encoded protein: CASSSEILGEQFF.

The chain is built from TRBV19 and TRBJ2-1; D could derive from TRBD1 or TRBD2 (7 bases each). CDR3 length: 15 residues. V was shortened by 3 bases and J by 4 bases, with 13 bases between the two germline ends. Per the germline V gene, CDR1 is LNHDA and CDR2 is SQIVND (reference sequence). The CDR3 spells CASSIQGGLYNEQFF. The CDR3 DNA is TGTGCCAGTAGTATTCAGGGGGGGTTGTACAATGAGCAGTTCTTC.

The V gene is TRBV30, the J gene TRBJ2-7, with 9 bases identical to TRBD2. This CDR3 is 15 amino acids long. Germline-derived CDR1 and CDR2 are GTSNPN and SVGIG (reference sequence). Trimming cost V 1 base and J 6 bases; bases outside gene matches: 10. CDR3 protein: CAWSGSPGLAGEQYF. The DNA for the CDR3 is TGTGCCTGGAGTGGATCCCCGGGACTAGCCGGCGAGCAGTACTTC.

This clone came up once. The chain links TRBV7-9 to TRBJ2-7; perhaps TRBD2 as D (5 bases). CDR3 length: 13 residues. Trimming took 0 bases from V and 3 from J, leaving 6 bases between them. The germline V gene has CDR1 SEHNR and CDR2 FQNEAQ (reference sequence). The chain's CDR3 is CASSLAAGYEQYF. CDR3 bases: TGTGCCAGCAGCTTAGCGGCGGGCTACGAGCAGTACTTC.

This clone has just a few counts. An end of the junction does not agree with germline; a read error may underlie this. The V call is TRBV20-1, the J call TRBJ1-4; TRBD1 is a possible D gene (5 bases). There are 10 residues in the CDR3. The germline V gene encodes CDR1 DFQATT and CDR2 SNEGSKA (reference sequence). The DNA for the CDR3 is TGCAGTGCCGGTCGACAGTCCGTCGCTTTC. Amino acid sequence: CSAGRQSVAF.

The chain recombines TRBV28 with TRBJ1-4; maybe TRBD1 (5 bases). V lost 6 bases and J 7 bases, leaving 18 bases between the germline ends. There are 15 residues in the CDR3. From germline, CDR1 is MDHEN and CDR2 SYDVKM. DNA of the CDR3: TGTGCCAGCAGCCTCCTTGGCGACAGTTCTGAAAAACTGTTTTTT. Its translation: CASSLLGDSSEKLFF. Full variable domain (outside the CDR3, taken from reference TRBV28 and TRBJ1-4): DVKVTQSSRYLVKRTGEKVFLECVQDMDHENMFWYRQDPGLGLRLIYFSYDVKMKEKGDIPEGYSVSREKKERFSLILESASTNQTSMYLCASSLLGDSSEKLFFGSGTQLSVL.

This chain joins TRBV6-5 and TRBJ2-4; perhaps TRBD2 as D (6 bases). Germline assignment: CDR1 MNHEY and CDR2 SVGAGI. V dropped 0 bases and J dropped 9 bases, with 18 bases sitting between them. This CDR3 is built from 16 residues. CDR3 bases: TGTGCCAGCAGTTACTCGAGTCCGGGACTTGAGACCATTCAGTACTTC. It codes for CASSYSSPGLETIQYF.

This clone was counted a single time. The rearrangement joins TRBV18 to TRBJ1-2, with D perhaps matching TRBD1 (6 bases). The CDR3 has 15 amino acids. Trimming removed 0 bases from V and 3 bases from J, with 11 bases in between. Looked up from germline, CDR1 is KGHSH and CDR2 is LQKENI. The CDR3 spells CASSPPSGAHYGYTF. Written as DNA, the CDR3 is TGTGCCAGCTCACCACCTTCAGGGGCCCACTATGGCTACACCTTC.

This clone was seen only a few times. The CDR3 DNA reads as TGTGCCAGCAGCCAGGAGATGCGGCAATATGGCTACACCTTC. Its translation: CASSQEMRQYGYTF. The V call is TRBV4-2, the J call TRBJ1-2; no firm D call. CDR3 length equals 14 residues. V was trimmed by 3 bases and J by 5 bases, leaving 13 bases between them. Looked up from germline, CDR1 is LGHNA and CDR2 is YNFKEQ.

The chain is built from TRBV6-5 and TRBJ1-2; a possible D gene is TRBD1 (6 bases). Trimming cost V 6 bases and J 7 bases, with 15 bases left between them. The CDR3 extends over 13 amino acids. Germline lookup yields CDR1 MNHEY and CDR2 SVGAGI. CDR3 bases: TGTGCCAGCAGCCCTTACCGGACAGCTGGCTACACCTTC. Translated, it gives CASSPYRTAGYTF.

This sequence joins TRBV7-7 and TRBJ2-2; 7 bases align to TRBD1. This CDR3 has 14 amino acids. Germline CDR1 SSHAT, CDR2 FNYEAQ (reference sequence). Trimming at V came to 4 bases and at J to 3 bases, leaving 2 bases not matched to a gene. The CDR3 loop reads CASSWDRDTGELFF. The CDR3 nucleotides are TGTGCCAGCAGCTGGGACAGAGACACCGGGGAGCTGTTTTTT.

The rearrangement uses TRBV21-1 and TRBJ2-3; the listed D gene, TRBD2, was not tested against the DNA. TRBV21-1 is recorded as a pseudogene. This CDR3 has 19 residues. The CDR3 loop is CASSASGSGGGTASDTQYF. In DNA, the CDR3 is TGTGCCAGCAGCGCTAGCGGGAGTGGGGGGGGCACAGCATCAGATACGCAGTATTTT.

This clone occurred once. This chain connects TRBV6-1 to TRBJ2-2; TRBD2 is a possible D gene (5 bases). V was clipped by 8 bases and J by 4 bases, with 11 bases between them. Per germline, CDR1 MNHNS and CDR2 SASEGT. CDR3 length: 13 residues. The CDR3 sequence is CASYGVATGELFF. The CDR3 bases are TGTGCCAGCTACGGGGTTGCCACCGGGGAGCTGTTTTTT.

V usage is TRBV14 and J usage is TRBJ2-5, with unresolved D. Germline CDR1 SGHDN, CDR2 FVKESK. V was clipped by 2 bases and J by 5 bases, with 18 bases between them. The CDR3 covers 16 residues. Written as DNA, the CDR3 is TGTGCCAGCAGCCAATCGATGACTGTACTGATGGAGACCCAGTACTTC. The encoded protein is CASSQSMTVLMETQYF.

The rearrangement uses TRBV4-2 and TRBJ2-1; D possibly matches TRBD1 or TRBD2 (5 bases each). V lost 4 bases, J lost 0 bases, and 16 bases lay in between. CDR3 length: 17 residues. Germline values: CDR1 LGHNA, CDR2 YNFKEQ. In DNA, the CDR3 is TGTGCCAGCAGCCCATCCACCGGGACCGTCTCCTACAATGAGCAGTTCTTC. Protein: CASSPSTGTVSYNEQFF.

This chain links TRBV7-9 with TRBJ1-1; possibly TRBD1 for D (6 bases). V was cut by 3 bases and J by 1 base, with 9 bases left in between. Per the germline V gene, CDR1 is SEHNR and CDR2 is FQNEAQ (reference sequence). The CDR3 covers 14 residues. CDR3 in amino acids: CASSFPRGNTEAFF. The DNA of the CDR3 is TGTGCCAGCAGCTTTCCCAGGGGGAACACTGAAGCTTTCTTT.

This clone has only a few counts. The J gene is TRBJ1-2, the V gene TRBV7-3; TRBD1 aligns across 8 bases. The length of the CDR3 is 13 residues. With V trimmed by 3 bases and J by 8 bases, 5 bases remained unmatched. The germline gives CDR1 SGHTA, CDR2 FQGTGA. CDR3 sequence: CASSFEDRAGYTF. Here the CDR3 DNA reads TGTGCCAGCAGCTTTGAGGACAGGGCCGGCTACACCTTC.

The chain joins TRBV19 to TRBJ2-1, with TRBD1 matching 9 bases. Per germline, CDR1 LNHDA and CDR2 SQIVND (reference sequence). Unmatched junction bases numbered 10, after V lost 4 bases and J lost 0 bases. The CDR3 is made up of 18 amino acids. CDR3 coding DNA: TGTGCCAGTAGTAAGACAGGGGGGGGCGCGAGCTCCTACAATGAGCAGTTCTTC. Translating gives CASSKTGGGASSYNEQFF.

The chain uses TRBV27 and TRBJ2-7; maybe TRBD2 (5 bases). CDR3 length: 12 residues. V was pared by 3 bases and J by 12 bases, with 15 bases between. The germline CDR1 and CDR2 sequences are MNHEY and SMNVEV (reference sequence). CDR3 amino acids: CASSLQPGGLYF. CDR3 bases: TGTGCCAGCAGTTTGCAGCCGGGCGGGCTGTACTTC.

This chain connects TRBV4-1 to TRBJ1-1; 7 nucleotides agree with TRBD1. The ends lost 4 bases at V and 0 bases at J; junction bases unmatched: 11. Germline values: CDR1 MGHRA, CDR2 YSYEKL. The CDR3 totals 17 residues. The CDR3 DNA reads TGCGCCAGCAGCCGAACTCGGACAGGCCGCTTGAACACTGAAGCTTTCTTT. Amino acid sequence: CASSRTRTGRLNTEAFF.

The chain has TRBV10-3 and TRBJ2-6; D tentatively fits TRBD1 or TRBD2 (5 bases each). Trimming removed 2 bases from V and 0 bases from J, with 8 bases in between. There are 16 residues in the CDR3. From germline, CDR1 is ENHRY and CDR2 SYGVKD. The CDR3: CAISEGGGSGANVLTF. The DNA for the CDR3 is TGTGCCATCAGTGAGGGTGGGGGCTCTGGGGCCAACGTCCTGACTTTC.

The rearrangement links TRBV5-1 to TRBJ2-1; 7 bases are shared with TRBD1. Germline values: CDR1 SGHRS, CDR2 YFSETQ. Germline trimming cut 0 bases from V and 12 bases from J; bases unmatched to any gene: 0. The CDR3 loop spans 11 amino acids. The CDR3 DNA reads TGCGCCAGCAGCTTGGACAGGGGGCAGTTCTTC. Translation: CASSLDRGQFF.

The rearrangement joins TRBV5-1 to TRBJ2-6; D perhaps matches TRBD1 (6 bases). V dropped 4 bases and J dropped 3 bases, with 14 bases sitting between them. Germline lookup yields CDR1 SGHRS and CDR2 YFSETQ. There are 16 residues in the CDR3. The DNA of the CDR3 is TGCGCCAGCAGCCCACCGACAGGAGGTGGGGCCAACGTCCTGACTTTC. It yields the protein CASSPPTGGGANVLTF.

This chain connects TRBV5-1 to TRBJ2-2; a possible D gene is TRBD1 (6 bases). The CDR3 sequence is 14 residues long. V was cut by 4 bases and J by 1 base, with 8 bases left in between. The V gene's germline CDR1 is SGHRS and CDR2 YFSETQ. The CDR3 nucleotides read TGCGCCAGCAGCCAGGACAGGAACACCGGGGAGCTGTTTTTT. This sequence encodes CASSQDRNTGELFF.

The J gene is TRBJ2-2, the V gene TRBV7-3; D perhaps matches TRBD2 (6 bases). This CDR3 has 17 amino acids. Germline loops: CDR1 SGHTA, CDR2 FQGTGA. Trimming shortened V by 5 bases and J by 3 bases, and 19 bases separated the two germline ends. The CDR3 loop is CASSLHPGTAYTGELFF. The CDR3 coding sequence is TGTGCCAGCAGCCTACATCCCGGGACTGCTTACACCGGGGAGCTGTTTTTT.